The 11 T cell receptor beta chains below were found in one sample sequenced in a study of T-cell reconstitution after alpha-beta-depleted transplantation in children (dated by TCRdb to the mid-2010s). Library creation used PCR. The instrument given in TCRdb is Illumina HiSeq 2500. To normalize quantification of the TCRbeta repertoire, the TCR libraries were built with molecular barcoding that relied on unique molecular identifiers. The raw public data were reprocessed by TCRdb itself: fastp quality trimming at Q25, MiXCR clonotype calling, in-frame beta chains only. Here each entry gathers all rows of one CDR3 protein and keeps the most common genes and DNA. This sample has almost 600,000 distinct CDR3 sequences in its table, and approximately 30% of those were observed once. Together, the top ten hold under 45% of the sample. Interpreted using the paper, the treatment or condition label stands for: allogeneic hematopoietic cell transplantation with graft depleted of TCRalphabeta T cells and CD19 B cells.

Sequences were derived from PBMCs, sampled before TCRalphabeta/CD19-depleted stem cell transplant. The source of these receptors is a boy under three years old with Wiskott-Aldrich syndrome, due to receive a stem cell transplant.

CDR3 bases: TGTGCCAGCAGTTTAAGCGGGACACCATCCTACGAGCAGTACTTC. The encoded protein is CASSLSGTPSYEQYF. This rearrangement joins TRBV27 to TRBJ2-7; TRBD2 might be the D (7 bases). Germline CDR1 reads MNHEY; CDR2 reads SMNVEV (reference sequence). Trimming took off 2 bases at V and 1 base at J, with 12 bases between the two ends. The CDR3 contains 15 residues.

This chain connects TRBV6-1 to TRBJ2-5; 10 bases are shared with TRBD2. The CDR3 runs to 13 residues. The germline CDR1 and CDR2 sequences are MNHNS and SASEGT. The J segment lost 5 bases and the V segment lost 6 bases, leaving 3 bases of the junction unmatched. The CDR3 region is CASSQLAGETQYF. The CDR3 nucleotides read TGTGCCAGCAGCCAACTAGCGGGGGAGACCCAGTACTTC.

Only a few counts were recorded for this clonotype. V and J are TRBV5-4 and TRBJ2-3; possibly TRBD2 for D (6 bases). Trimming pared 10 bases from V and 5 bases from J, leaving 20 bases between. The CDR3 totals 14 residues. CDR1 is SGHNT and CDR2 is YYREEE in the germline V gene (reference sequence). CDR3 sequence: CAAGTQAILDTQYF. CDR3 nucleotides: TGTGCCGCCGGGACTCAAGCAATTTTAGATACGCAGTATTTT.

In this sample, this clonotype turned up once. The chain employs TRBV20-1 and TRBJ2-1; possible D gene TRBD2, 6 bases. The CDR3 is 15 residues long. The germline CDR1 and CDR2 sequences are DFQATT and SNEGSKA (reference sequence). V was clipped by 0 bases and J by 6 bases, with 15 bases between them. The CDR3 DNA reads as TGCAGTGCTAGAGATCGGAACGGGAGCATCAATGAGCAGTTCTTC. Translation gives CSARDRNGSINEQFF.

This clonotype was detected only a few times. The gene calls are TRBV6-5 and TRBJ1-5; D is undetermined. The CDR3 length is 13 residues. Between the trimmed V and J ends, which lost 0 bases and 5 bases, there was a span of 5 bases. Germline V CDR1 and CDR2: MNHEY, SVGAGI. CDR3 sequence (DNA): TGTGCCAGCAGTTACTCAATGTATCAGCCCCAGCATTTT. Translation: CASSYSMYQPQHF.

CDR3 DNA: TGTGCCAGCAGCTTTTATAGGACAGGGGATGAGCAGTTCTTC. Amino acids: CASSFYRTGDEQFF. This chain uses TRBV5-5 with TRBJ2-1; TRBD1 aligns across 9 bases. The germline V gene encodes CDR1 SGHKS and CDR2 YYEKEE (reference sequence). There are 14 residues in the CDR3. J gave up 8 bases and V 2 bases, and 5 bases lay outside the gene matches. Combining the CDR3 with reference TRBV5-5 and TRBJ2-1 gives the whole variable domain DAGVTQSPTHLIKTRGQQVTLRCSPISGHKSVSWYQQVLGQGPQFIFQYYEKEERGRGNFPDRFSARQFPNYSSELNVNALLLGDSALYLCASSFYRTGDEQFFGPGTRLTVL.

This clonotype was seen only a few times. V and J are TRBV12-3 or TRBV12-4 and TRBJ1-2; D perhaps matches TRBD1 (6 bases). The CDR3 length is 15 residues. V lost 5 bases and J lost 0, with 13 bases in between. The CDR3 sequence is CASSKTTGANYGYTF. The CDR3 DNA follows: TGTGCCAGCAGTAAAACGACAGGAGCTAACTATGGCTACACCTTC.

A few counts support this clonotype. J is TRBJ2-1 and V is TRBV6-5; 10 positions agree with TRBD2. Germline V gene sequence: CDR1 MNHEY, CDR2 SVGAGI. This CDR3 spans 16 amino acids. The V gene end was trimmed by 0 bases and the J gene end by 12 bases; junction bases not matched to a gene: 11. The CDR3 DNA reads as TGTGCCAGCAGTTACTCTTCTCTAGCGGGAGCCTTGGGGCAGTTCTTC. Protein: CASSYSSLAGALGQFF.

The chain links TRBV30 to TRBJ1-3; no clear D gene. This CDR3 is built from 11 residues. Germline V gene sequence: CDR1 GTSNPN, CDR2 SVGIG (reference sequence). V was cut by 4 bases and J by 5 bases, with 6 bases left in between. DNA for the CDR3: TGTGCCTGGATGGCGAGAAACACCATATATTTT. It specifies CAWMARNTIYF.

The chain has TRBV15 and TRBJ1-1, with 7 bases aligning to TRBD1. This CDR3 is 15 amino acids long. The germline CDR1 and CDR2 sequences are LNHNV and YYDKDF (reference sequence). V gave up 4 bases and J gave up 0 bases; unmatched junction bases: 5. In DNA, the CDR3 is TGTGCCACCAGCAAGGGACAGCTTATGAACACTGAAGCTTTCTTT. Protein product: CATSKGQLMNTEAFF.

This clonotype was detected only a few times. The CDR3, as DNA: TGTGCCAGTAGTCCCACTAGCGGGGGAGGGAACAATGAGCAGTTCTTC. It specifies CASSPTSGGGNNEQFF. The chain recombines TRBV19 with TRBJ2-1, with TRBD2 matching 11 bases. Germline V gene data show CDR1 as LNHDA and CDR2 as SQIVND (reference sequence). V lost 5 bases and J lost 5; bases outside the gene matches: 8. The CDR3 is 16 amino acids.